This T cell receptor beta chain was recorded in a study of T cells in Graves' hyperthyroidism and ophthalmopathy. Study summary: At the time of initial diagnosis and before any treatment, peripheral blood was collected.

This CDR3 is 16 amino acids long. In germline, CDR1 is LNHDA, CDR2 SQIVND (reference sequence). The V gene lost 1 base and the J gene lost 0 bases, with 9 bases spanning the gap. The table lists this clonotype with a few counts. Its antigen remains unidentified. When ophthalmopathy did not progress within 18 months, Graves' hyperthyroidism was considered stable. Patients were excluded for uncontrolled infection, other autoimmune disease, pregnancy or lactation. Researchers took RNA transcripts and amplified the TCR beta CDR3 regions from them. The HTBI primer set served for first-round RT-PCR of the TCR CDR3. TCRdb called the multiplex PCR reads again in MiXCR, with one record for every CDR3 protein. The repertoire includes roughly 420,000 distinct CDR3 sequences, roughly 14% of them detected once, and 13% to 15% sits in the top ten. Study-wide findings and caveats: Blood also held most thyroid clonotypes expanded beyond 0.001.

The sequence was collected from a woman aged 18 to 35 with Graves' hyperthyroidism. Material for sequencing was blood. J is TRBJ2-2 and V is TRBV19; D is possibly TRBD1 (5 bases). DNA for the CDR3: TGTGCCAGTAGTATAGTCAGGGAACCGAACACCGGGGAGCTGTTTTTT. Its protein product is CASSIVREPNTGELFF. The complete variable domain, with remaining parts taken from reference TRBV19 and TRBJ2-2, reads DGGITQSPKYLFRKEGQNVTLSCEQNLNHDAMYWYRQDPGQGLRLIYYSQIVNDFQKGDIAEGYSVSREKKESFPLTVTSAQKNPTAFYLCASSIVREPNTGELFFGEGSRLTVL.